This TCR beta chain was retrieved from a study of blood T cell repertoires in COVID-19. Study as a whole: Whether acute or convalescent, the COVID-19 samples came from the United States, Italy and Spain. PBMCs, B-cell-depleted T cells, or T cells provided the cDNA or gDNA that made up the material.

In germline, CDR1 is SGHVS, CDR2 FQNEAQ. This CDR3 comprises 11 residues. Trimming cost V 2 bases and J 6 bases, with 4 bases left between them. Original analysis: Reference gene primer amplification gave nucleated cell count estimates. Sequencing used immunoSEQ multiplex PCR; TCRdb keeps in-frame clones, though not all of them. V, J and clone size are those of that table, while D and trimming were read from the DNA. The sample has 200,000 to 300,000 clones, 81% seen once; the top ten hold around 7.5%. Material: peripheral blood. The chain has TRBV7-8 and TRBJ1-1; no reliable D call. The sequence was obtained from an elderly woman with COVID-19, enrolled during active disease. CDR3 sequence reads: CASSLSAEAFF. In DNA, the CDR3 is TGTGCCAGCAGCTTATCTGCTGAAGCTTTCTTT.